One sample yielded the 2 T cell receptor beta chains listed below, sequenced in a study of blood T cell repertoires in COVID-19. The protocol was immunoSEQ multiplex PCR, while the TCRdb copy is restricted to in-frame clones and leaves out a portion. The data show 250,000 to 350,000 clones, roughly 90% seen once. Sequenced: peripheral blood. The origin of the receptors is a young man with active or convalescent COVID-19.

The V and J genes are TRBV28 and TRBJ2-1, with TRBD2 matching 7 bases. Germline CDR1 MDHEN, CDR2 SYDVKM. The CDR3 has 15 amino acids. V was clipped by 6 bases and J by 8 bases; unmatched bases: 13. The CDR3 region is CASSLGREGPHEQFF. Here the CDR3 DNA reads TGTGCCAGCAGCCTAGGGAGGGAGGGCCCCCATGAGCAGTTCTTC.

The CDR3 region is CASSLKAADTQYF. The CDR3 DNA follows: TGTGCCAGCAGCTTAAAGGCGGCAGATACGCAGTATTTT. This chain joins TRBV13 and TRBJ2-3; D is unclear. There are 13 residues in the CDR3. Looked up from germline, CDR1 is PRHDT and CDR2 is FYEKMQ (reference sequence). Trimming pared 2 bases from V and 4 bases from J, leaving 7 bases between.